This is a list of T cell receptor beta chains from one sample in a study of cytomegalovirus exposure and HLA in healthy donors. Method: immunoSEQ multiplex PCR; TCRdb's copy keeps in-frame clones and lacks some. The sample has 140,000 to 150,000 clones, approximately 80% seen once. The material sequenced was PBMCs. The source is a woman in her sixties or seventies in good health and CMV-seropositive. The CDR3 runs from the conserved cysteine through the conserved F or W. The D gene is left open where the match is weak. Expanded clones get a size class; other rows say once, few or many, or leave the size out.

v_call,cdr3_length,j_call,clone_size,d_call,cdr3_aa,cdr3_nt
TRBV4-1,15,TRBJ1-5,medium-sized,-,CASSQEGGPHQPQHF,TGCGCCAGCAGCCAAGAGGGAGGGCCCCATCAGCCCCAGCATTTT
TRBV4-1,14,TRBJ2-7,-,-,CASSQGMFRDEQYF,TGCGCCAGCAGCCAAGGTATGTTCCGGGACGAGCAGTACTTC
TRBV7-8,15,TRBJ2-7,-,-,CASSLASRGGYEQYF,TGTGCCAGCAGCTTAGCTTCCAGGGGAGGGTACGAGCAGTACTTC
TRBV19,13,TRBJ1-1,-,TRBD1,CASSPDREVEAFF,TGTGCCAGTAGTCCAGACAGGGAAGTTGAAGCTTTCTTT
TRBV28,12,TRBJ2-3,-,-,CASSMGLYTQYF,TGTGCCAGCAGTATGGGACTCTATACGCAGTATTTT
TRBV15,12,TRBJ2-1,-,-,CATSRDRGEQFF,TGTGCCACCAGCAGAGATCGGGGTGAGCAGTTCTTC
TRBV14,14,TRBJ2-7,-,-,CASSQLTRTYEQYF,TGTGCCAGCAGCCAACTGACTCGTACCTACGAGCAGTACTTC
TRBV6-1,14,TRBJ2-7,-,TRBD1,CASKIGQVIYEQYF,TGTGCCAGTAAGATCGGACAGGTTATCTACGAGCAGTACTTC
TRBV30,16,TRBJ2-2,-,-,CAWSTPGLGPQGELFF,TGTGCCTGGAGTACTCCGGGACTGGGGCCACAGGGGGAGCTGTTTTTT
TRBV21-1,15,TRBJ2-7,-,-,CASSKTGDRGGEQYF,TGTGCCAGCAGCAAAACCGGGGACAGGGGTGGCGAGCAGTACTTC
TRBV27,14,TRBJ2-7,-,TRBD1,CASSTGTGLIGQYF,TGTGCCAGCAGTACCGGGACAGGGTTGATCGGGCAGTACTTC
TRBV27,13,TRBJ2-2,-,-,CASRYRVAGELFF,TGTGCCAGCAGGTACAGGGTAGCCGGGGAGCTGTTTTTT
TRBV27,14,TRBJ1-1,few,TRBD1,CASSPGQGASEAFF,TGTGCCAGCAGTCCGGGACAGGGGGCTTCTGAAGCTTTCTTT
TRBV10-3,14,TRBJ2-7,-,-,CATAITLGGYEQYF,TGTGCCACCGCTATCACCCTAGGCGGCTACGAGCAGTACTTC
TRBV14,13,TRBJ1-2,-,TRBD1,CASSQERGRGYTF,TGTGCCAGCAGCCAAGAGAGGGGGCGAGGCTACACCTTC
TRBV15,16,TRBJ2-5,-,TRBD1,CATSRGGGQGQETQYF,TGTGCCACCAGCAGAGGGGGGGGACAGGGGCAAGAGACCCAGTACTTC
TRBV10-3,14,TRBJ2-1,-,TRBD2,CAISPSGRGNEQFF,TGTGCCATCAGTCCTAGCGGGAGGGGCAATGAGCAGTTCTTC
TRBV27,15,TRBJ1-1,-,-,CASGRPNAMNTEAFF,TGTGCCAGCGGCAGGCCCAATGCCATGAACACTGAAGCTTTCTTT
TRBV4-1,12,TRBJ2-7,-,-,CASSPAGTEQYF,TGCGCCAGCAGCCCTGCAGGCACCGAGCAGTACTTC
TRBV5-5,14,TRBJ1-1,-,-,CARSLLRGITEAFF,TGTGCCAGAAGCTTGTTACGGGGTATCACTGAAGCTTTCTTT
TRBV29-1,13,TRBJ2-7,-,TRBD1,CSARQGDPYEQYF,TGCAGCGCCCGCCAGGGGGACCCCTACGAGCAGTACTTC
TRBV28,17,TRBJ2-3,-,TRBD2,CASSFALAGASADTQYF,TGTGCCAGCAGTTTCGCGCTAGCGGGAGCTAGCGCAGATACGCAGTATTTT
TRBV27,17,TRBJ2-7,-,TRBD2,CASSSPGLAGILYEQYF,TGTGCCAGCAGTTCTCCCGGACTAGCGGGGATCCTCTACGAGCAGTACTTC
TRBV6-6,13,TRBJ1-1,-,-,CASIGLMNTEAFF,TGTGCCAGCATCGGACTGATGAACACTGAAGCTTTCTTT
TRBV4-1,18,TRBJ2-7,-,TRBD2,CASSQAHPGTSGTYEQYF,TGCGCCAGCAGCCAAGCCCACCCTGGGACTAGCGGGACTTACGAGCAGTACTTC
TRBV7-9,14,TRBJ1-1,-,-,CASSPTGQGREAFF,TGTGCCAGCAGCCCCACCGGACAAGGCCGTGAAGCTTTCTTT
TRBV7-9,15,TRBJ1-3,few,TRBD1,CASSGTGRSGNTIYF,TGTGCCAGCAGCGGGACAGGCCGCTCTGGAAACACCATATATTTT
TRBV7-8,21,TRBJ2-7,-,TRBD2,CASSLAHGGGRAAGGTHEQYF,TGTGCCAGCAGCTTAGCGCATGGGGGGGGGCGCGCGGCGGGAGGTACCCACGAGCAGTACTTC
TRBV9,13,TRBJ2-3,-,-,CASSVDRDDTQYF,TGTGCCAGCAGCGTAGATCGGGATGATACGCAGTATTTT
TRBV6-1,19,TRBJ2-5,-,-,CASSVARPEASLYQETQYF,TGTGCCAGCAGTGTGGCCCGGCCGGAGGCTAGCTTGTACCAAGAGACCCAGTACTTC
TRBV4-1,16,TRBJ2-6,-,-,CASSLVTGPGANVLTF,TGCGCCAGCAGCCTTGTGACAGGTCCCGGGGCCAACGTCCTGACTTTC
TRBV10-3,13,TRBJ1-1,-,-,CAISDGEGAEAFF,TGTGCCATCAGTGATGGGGAGGGCGCTGAAGCTTTCTTT
TRBV7-2,17,TRBJ2-2,-,-,CASSLEVTRANTGELFF,TGTGCCAGCAGCTTAGAGGTGACTAGGGCGAACACCGGGGAGCTGTTTTTT
TRBV7-2,14,TRBJ2-1,few,-,CASSFLGTYNEQFF,TGTGCCAGCAGCTTTCTCGGGACTTACAATGAGCAGTTCTTC
TRBV30,17,TRBJ1-4,-,-,CAWSPEWGPTTNEKLFF,TGTGCCTGGAGTCCTGAGTGGGGCCCCACAACTAATGAAAAACTGTTTTTT